These 18 T cell receptor beta chains came from one sample sequenced in a study of CD8+CD57+ T cells in acquired aplastic anemia. The template used for profiling TCR beta VDJ and CDR3 was genomic DNA. TCRdb re-called the reads with MiXCR, one entry per CDR3 protein. Found here are around 170,000 distinct CDR3 sequences, 55% to 80% of them singletons; the top ten hold 35% to 50%. Material: sorted CD4+, CD8+, or CD8+CD57+ T cells (not recorded which) from PBMCs. All receptors come from a human donor in good health.

The rearrangement joins TRBV4-1 to TRBJ2-7; D is possibly TRBD1 (6 bases). V was cut by 4 bases and J by 3 bases, with 13 bases left in between. The CDR3 has 14 amino acids. Germline V gene data show CDR1 as MGHRA and CDR2 as YSYEKL. Written as DNA, the CDR3 is TGCGCCAGCAGCCCCAGACAGGCGCTCTACGAGCAGTACTTC. Translated, it gives CASSPRQALYEQYF.

This clonotype was counted ten times or more. The gene calls are TRBV27 and TRBJ2-7; TRBD1 agrees at 7 bases. The V gene's germline CDR1 is MNHEY and CDR2 SMNVEV (reference sequence). This CDR3 has 15 amino acids. With V trimmed by 5 bases and J by 3 bases, 10 bases remained unmatched. CDR3 amino acids: CASSRGPPGYYEQYF. The CDR3 DNA reads TGTGCCAGCAGTAGGGGGCCCCCAGGGTACTACGAGCAGTACTTC.

The chain employs TRBV24-1 and TRBJ2-3, with a tentative D call TRBD2 (6 bases). V lost 5 bases and J 3 bases, leaving 8 bases between the germline ends. The CDR3 is 13 amino acids. CDR1 and CDR2 from the germline V gene are KGHDR and SFDVKD. In DNA form, the CDR3 reads TGTGCCACCAGTGGACTAGGGACAGATACGCAGTATTTT. It is translated as CATSGLGTDTQYF.

The rearrangement links TRBV10-3 to TRBJ2-1; 8 bases map to TRBD2. Germline trimming cut 10 bases from V and 8 bases from J; bases unmatched to any gene: 7. Germline V gene sequence: CDR1 ENHRY, CDR2 SYGVKD. CDR3 size: 12 residues. The chain's CDR3 is CATGRGGYEQFF. In DNA, the CDR3 is TGTGCCACCGGACGGGGGGGGTATGAGCAGTTCTTC.

The CDR3 protein is CASSSPLDSSDTQYF. The CDR3 nucleotides are TGTGCCAGCAGCTCGCCGCTAGACTCATCAGATACGCAGTATTTT. The rearrangement joins TRBV7-9 to TRBJ2-3; D ambiguous. The CDR3 extends over 15 amino acids. Trimming shortened V by 4 bases and J by 4 bases, and 15 bases separated the two germline ends. Germline CDR1 reads SEHNR; CDR2 reads FQNEAQ (reference sequence).

The rearrangement joins TRBV20-1 to TRBJ2-5; D might be TRBD2 (7 bases). Between the trimmed V and J ends, which lost 0 bases and 4 bases, there was a span of 21 bases. The germline CDR1 and CDR2 sequences are DFQATT and SNEGSKA (reference sequence). The CDR3 contains 17 residues. CDR3 nucleotide sequence: TGCAGTGCTAGAGATCTTTTTGAGGGGGGGCCGCGAGAGACCCAGTACTTC. This codes for CSARDLFEGGPRETQYF.

Many counts were recorded for this clonotype. The chain combines TRBV7-9 with TRBJ2-5, with a tentative D call TRBD1 (6 bases). Trimming removed 0 bases from V and 0 bases from J, with 8 bases in between. This CDR3 has 15 residues. Germline values: CDR1 SEHNR, CDR2 FQNEAQ (reference sequence). The CDR3: CASSLAWTDQETQYF. The CDR3 DNA is TGTGCCAGCAGCTTAGCTTGGACAGACCAAGAGACCCAGTACTTC. The full variable domain, completed using reference TRBV7-9 and TRBJ2-5, is DTGVSQNPRHKITKRGQNVTFRCDPISEHNRLYWYRQTLGQGPEFLTYFQNEAQLEKSRLLSDRFSAERPKGSFSTLEIQRTEQGDSAMYLCASSLAWTDQETQYFGPGTRLLVL.

This clonotype was found many times. V and J are TRBV4-1 and TRBJ1-6; 9 nucleotides agree with TRBD1. Germline V gene data show CDR1 as MGHRA and CDR2 as YSYEKL. The trim removed 4 bases at V and 4 bases at J, leaving 5 bases unmatched. The CDR3 has 16 residues. This CDR3 reads CASSPWTGDYNSPLHF. CDR3 coding DNA: TGCGCCAGCAGCCCTTGGACAGGGGATTATAATTCACCCCTCCACTTT.

About this clonotype: Here the CDR3 omits its conserved ending phenylalanine or tryptophan, so a read error is the likely source. V usage is TRBV5-6 and J usage is TRBJ2-3, with a possible D match to TRBD2 (6 bases). V gave up 0 bases and J gave up 0 bases, with 8 bases separating them. The CDR3 is 15 amino acids. Germline loops: CDR1 SGHDT, CDR2 YYEEEE. The CDR3 sequence: CASSLGGDSTDTQYV. The CDR3 nucleotides are TGTGCCAGCAGCTTGGGCGGGGACAGCACAGATACGCAGTATGTT.

V usage is TRBV6-1 and J usage is TRBJ1-5, with unresolved D. The CDR3 covers 14 residues. Germline V CDR1 and CDR2: MNHNS, SASEGT. V shed 0 bases and J shed 1 base, with 4 bases lying between them. The CDR3 region is CASSEAWSNQPQHF. The CDR3 region has the DNA TGTGCCAGCAGTGAAGCGTGGAGCAATCAGCCCCAGCATTTT.

This chain joins TRBV2 and TRBJ2-7, with D hard to call. The length of the CDR3 is 11 residues. CDR1 and CDR2 from the germline V gene are SNHLY and FYNNEI. Deletions cut 4 bases from V and 5 bases from J, with 6 bases between. The CDR3 region has the DNA TGTGCCAGCAGTGGGCTGGACGAGCAGTACTTC. Residues: CASSGLDEQYF.

The J gene is TRBJ2-7, the V gene TRBV7-3; 8 bases agree with TRBD2. V shed 10 bases and J 3 bases; nucleotides not matched to a gene: 11. CDR1 and CDR2 from the germline V gene are SGHTA and FQGTGA. CDR3 size: 14 residues. The CDR3 DNA is TGTGCCATCAGTGACGCGGGGGGCCTCTACGAGCAGTACTTC. Translating it yields CAISDAGGLYEQYF.

The chain couples TRBV5-1 to TRBJ2-7; TRBD2 agrees at 9 bases. Germline assignment: CDR1 SGHRS and CDR2 YFSETQ. The CDR3 contains 19 residues. J gave up 0 bases and V 6 bases, and 19 bases lay outside the gene matches. The CDR3 DNA reads TGCGCCAGCAAGGGGCTTAGCGGGAGAGCAAACCCCAGCTCCTACGAGCAGTACTTC. This encodes CASKGLSGRANPSSYEQYF.

The sample holds many counts of this clonotype. This sequence joins TRBV20-1 and TRBJ1-4; the D is unclear. CDR1 is DFQATT and CDR2 is SNEGSKA in the germline V gene (reference sequence). The V and J ends lost 5 bases and 10 bases respectively, with 11 bases between them. This CDR3 comprises 11 residues. This CDR3 is CSAFEGGKLFF. The DNA of the CDR3 is TGCAGTGCTTTTGAGGGTGGAAAACTGTTTTTT.

V usage is TRBV20-1 and J usage is TRBJ2-7; 10 bases fit TRBD2. The germline gives CDR1 DFQATT, CDR2 SNEGSKA (reference sequence). Trimming at V came to 0 bases and at J to 3 bases, leaving 5 bases not matched to a gene. The CDR3 loop spans 15 amino acids. CDR3 residues: CSAREVSGGFYEQYF. The CDR3 DNA reads as TGCAGTGCTAGAGAGGTTAGCGGGGGGTTCTACGAGCAGTACTTC.

The chain carries TRBV4-2 and TRBJ2-3; perhaps TRBD2 as D (5 bases). V lost 1 base, J lost 3 bases, and 11 bases lay in between. Germline CDR1 and CDR2: LGHNA and YNFKEQ. The CDR3 covers 15 residues. The CDR3 sequence is CASSQVVRGTDTQYF. CDR3 coding DNA: TGTGCCAGCAGCCAAGTTGTCAGAGGGACAGATACGCAGTATTTT.

The chain couples TRBV24-1 to TRBJ2-2; tentative D call: TRBD2 (5 bases). V lost 4 bases to trimming and J lost 3 bases, with 11 bases between them. This CDR3 is built from 15 residues. CDR1 is KGHDR and CDR2 is SFDVKD in the germline V gene. The CDR3 protein is CATSEPSGYTGELFF. The DNA of the CDR3 is TGTGCCACCAGTGAGCCCTCGGGGTACACCGGGGAGCTGTTTTTT.

The V call is TRBV15, the J call TRBJ1-3; D call uncertain. The CDR3 is 15 residues long. Germline V gene lookup returns CDR1 LNHNV and CDR2 YYDKDF (reference sequence). Deletions cut 0 bases from V and 3 bases from J, with 9 bases between. CDR3 nucleotides: TGTGCCACCAGCAGAGAATCCAGCGGTGGAAACACCATATATTTT. This sequence encodes CATSRESSGGNTIYF.